The source of this T cell receptor beta chain is a study of T cells in localized non-small cell lung cancer. V shed 2 bases and J shed 5 bases, with 14 bases lying between them. Germline V gene data show CDR1 as SGHNT and CDR2 as YYREEE (reference sequence). This CDR3 is 14 amino acids long. Comment on this clone: The antigen is unknown.

General study findings and limits: There was higher T cell clonality in uninvolved adjacent lung than in tumor, and it was highest there. Greater T cell density in blood accompanied longer overall survival. Owing to sequencing of a solitary tumor region, heterogeneity cannot be discounted. Across samples, adjacent lung featured a median roughly 56 of the top 100 tumor clones.

Sequencing used immunoSEQ multiplex PCR; TCRdb keeps in-frame clones, though not all of them. The sample consists of fewer than 50,000 clones, roughly 80% of them appearing once. The material sequenced was PBMCs, taken before any cancer treatment. The TCR was taken from a man aged 35 to 70 with stage II lung adenocarcinoma. The chain links TRBV5-4 to TRBJ2-7; D is undetermined. CDR3 sequence reads: CASSFWARRNEQYF. The DNA of the CDR3 is TGTGCCAGCAGCTTCTGGGCGAGAAGAAACGAGCAGTACTTC.